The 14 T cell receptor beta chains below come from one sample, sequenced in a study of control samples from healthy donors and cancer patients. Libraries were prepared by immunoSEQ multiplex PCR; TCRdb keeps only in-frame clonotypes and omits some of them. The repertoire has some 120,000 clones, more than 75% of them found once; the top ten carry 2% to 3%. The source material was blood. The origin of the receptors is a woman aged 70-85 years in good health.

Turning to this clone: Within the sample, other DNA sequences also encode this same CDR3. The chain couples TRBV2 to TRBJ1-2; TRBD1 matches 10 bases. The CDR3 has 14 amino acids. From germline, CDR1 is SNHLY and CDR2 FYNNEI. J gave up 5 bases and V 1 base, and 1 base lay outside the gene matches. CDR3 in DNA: TGTGCCAGCAGTGAAGTGGGACAGGGGTATGGCTACACCTTC. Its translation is CASSEVGQGYGYTF.

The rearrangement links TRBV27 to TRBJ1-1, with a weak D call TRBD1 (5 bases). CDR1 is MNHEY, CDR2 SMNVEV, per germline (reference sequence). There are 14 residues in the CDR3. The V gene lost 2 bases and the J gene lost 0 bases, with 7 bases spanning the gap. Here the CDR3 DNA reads TGTGCCAGCAGTTTAGGACAAGTGAACACTGAAGCTTTCTTT. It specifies CASSLGQVNTEAFF.

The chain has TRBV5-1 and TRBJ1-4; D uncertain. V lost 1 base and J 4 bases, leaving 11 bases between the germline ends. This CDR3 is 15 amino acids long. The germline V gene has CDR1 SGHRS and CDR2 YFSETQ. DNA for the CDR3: TGCGCCAGCAGCTTGCAACCGGGCCTTAATGAAAAACTGTTTTTT. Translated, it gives CASSLQPGLNEKLFF.

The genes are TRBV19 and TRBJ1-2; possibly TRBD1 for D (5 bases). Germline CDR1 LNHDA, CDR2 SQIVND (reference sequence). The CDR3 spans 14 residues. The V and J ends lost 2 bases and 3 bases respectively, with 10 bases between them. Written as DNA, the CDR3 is TGTGCCAGTAGTATAACTGACAGCGACTATGGCTACACCTTC. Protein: CASSITDSDYGYTF.

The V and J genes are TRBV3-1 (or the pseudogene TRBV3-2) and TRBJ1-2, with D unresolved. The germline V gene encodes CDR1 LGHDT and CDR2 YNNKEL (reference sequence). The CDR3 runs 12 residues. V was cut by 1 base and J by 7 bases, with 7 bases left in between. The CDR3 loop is CASSQVTGGYTF. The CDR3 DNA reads TGTGCCAGCAGCCAAGTGACGGGTGGCTACACCTTC.

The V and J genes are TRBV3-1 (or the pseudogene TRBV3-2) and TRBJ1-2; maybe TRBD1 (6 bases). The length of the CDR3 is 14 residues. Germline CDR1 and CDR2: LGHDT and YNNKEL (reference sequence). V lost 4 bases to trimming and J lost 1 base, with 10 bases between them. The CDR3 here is CASSRSRGNYGYTF. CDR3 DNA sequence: TGTGCCAGCAGCCGAAGCAGGGGTAACTATGGCTACACCTTC.

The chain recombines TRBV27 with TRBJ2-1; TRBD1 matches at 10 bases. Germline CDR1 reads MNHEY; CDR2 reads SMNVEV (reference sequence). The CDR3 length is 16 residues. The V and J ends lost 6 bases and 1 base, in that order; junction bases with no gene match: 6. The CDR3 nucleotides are TGTGCCAGCAGATCCCAGGGACAGGGGTCCTACAATGAGCAGTTCTTC. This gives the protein CASRSQGQGSYNEQFF.

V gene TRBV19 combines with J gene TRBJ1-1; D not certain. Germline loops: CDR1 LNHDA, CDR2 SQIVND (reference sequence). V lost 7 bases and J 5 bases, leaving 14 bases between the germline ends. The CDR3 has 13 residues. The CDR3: CASTPDGRTEAFF. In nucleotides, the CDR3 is TGTGCCAGTACCCCGGATGGAAGGACTGAAGCTTTCTTT.

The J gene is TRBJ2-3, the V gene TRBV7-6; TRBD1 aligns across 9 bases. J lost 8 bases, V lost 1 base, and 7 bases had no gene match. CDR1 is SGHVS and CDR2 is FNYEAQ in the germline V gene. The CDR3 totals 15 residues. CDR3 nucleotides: TGTGCCAGCAGCTTAGAGGGACAGGGTCACGGTACGCAGTATTTT. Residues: CASSLEGQGHGTQYF.

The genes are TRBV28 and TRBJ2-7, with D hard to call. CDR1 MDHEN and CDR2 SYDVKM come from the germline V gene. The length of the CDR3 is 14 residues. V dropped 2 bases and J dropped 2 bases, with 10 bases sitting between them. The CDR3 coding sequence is TGTGCCAGCAGTTTAGGTGGTCGAACCTACGAGCAGTACTTC. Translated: CASSLGGRTYEQYF. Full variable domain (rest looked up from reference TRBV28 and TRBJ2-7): DVKVTQSSRYLVKRTGEKVFLECVQDMDHENMFWYRQDPGLGLRLIYFSYDVKMKEKGDIPEGYSVSREKKERFSLILESASTNQTSMYLCASSLGGRTYEQYFGPGTRLTVT.

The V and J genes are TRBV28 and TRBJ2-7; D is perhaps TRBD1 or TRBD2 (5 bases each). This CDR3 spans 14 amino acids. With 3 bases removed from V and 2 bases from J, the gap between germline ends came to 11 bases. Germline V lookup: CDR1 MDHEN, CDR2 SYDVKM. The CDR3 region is CASSFGDPAYEQYF. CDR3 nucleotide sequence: TGTGCCAGCAGTTTTGGGGACCCCGCCTACGAGCAGTACTTC.

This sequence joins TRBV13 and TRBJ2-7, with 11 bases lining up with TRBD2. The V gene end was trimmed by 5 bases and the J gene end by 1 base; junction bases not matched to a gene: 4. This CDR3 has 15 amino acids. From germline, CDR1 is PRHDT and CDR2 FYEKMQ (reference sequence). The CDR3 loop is CASSNVAGGSYEQYF. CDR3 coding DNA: TGTGCCAGCAGCAACGTAGCGGGGGGGTCCTACGAGCAGTACTTC.

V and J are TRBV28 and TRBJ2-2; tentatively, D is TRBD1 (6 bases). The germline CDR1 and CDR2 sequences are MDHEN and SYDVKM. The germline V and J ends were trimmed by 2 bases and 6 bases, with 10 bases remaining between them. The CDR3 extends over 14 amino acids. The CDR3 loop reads CASSLLGAAGELFF. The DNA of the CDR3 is TGTGCCAGCAGTTTACTGGGGGCGGCCGGGGAGCTGTTTTTT.

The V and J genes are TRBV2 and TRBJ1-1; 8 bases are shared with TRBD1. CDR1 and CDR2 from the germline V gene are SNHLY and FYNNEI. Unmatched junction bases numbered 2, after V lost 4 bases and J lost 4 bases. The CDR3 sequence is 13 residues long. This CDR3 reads CASSVQGGTEAFF. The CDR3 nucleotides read TGTGCCAGCAGTGTACAGGGGGGCACTGAAGCTTTCTTT.